Listed below are T cell receptor beta chains from one sample, sequenced in a study of T cell responses to AZD1222 COVID-19 vaccine. Repertoires were generated with immunoSEQ multiplex PCR, while TCRdb's copy carries only in-frame clones and drops some. The table has around 81,000 clones, less than 95% seen once; the top ten hold around 8%. The sample consisted of peripheral blood, taken 28 days after the second AZD1222 dose. Source of these receptors: an adult who received the AZD1222 COVID-19 vaccine. CDR3s include the opening cysteine and the closing phenylalanine or tryptophan. Fields, in order: J gene, V gene, D gene, clone size, CDR3 DNA, CDR3 protein. D genes are given only for firm matches. Clone size is shown for a subset of rows, as once, few, many or a class of expanded clone.

TRBJ2-1	TRBV23-1	TRBD2	.	TGCGCCAGCAGTCAATCGGCGGTAGCGGGAGAAGAGTTCTTC	CASSQSAVAGEEFF
TRBJ2-7	TRBV11-2	.	few	TGTGCCAGCAGCTCGAAGCTCCGGGAGTCCCTTTACGAGCAGTACTTC	CASSSKLRESLYEQYF
TRBJ1-2	TRBV7-9	.	.	TGTGCCAGCAGCTTAGCGGCAGGATCCCGGCCTAACTATGGCTACACCTTC	CASSLAAGSRPNYGYTF
TRBJ2-2	TRBV19	TRBD1	.	TGTGCCAGTAGTAACCGACAGGGTGGCACCGGGGAGCTGTTTTTT	CASSNRQGGTGELFF
TRBJ2-5	TRBV6-5	.	.	TGTGCCAGCAGCCGCCGGGACCTACGAAAAGAGACCCAGTACTTC	CASSRRDLRKETQYF
TRBJ2-7	TRBV19	TRBD1	.	TGTGCCAGTAGTATTACGTCCGCAGGGGGTACCTACGAGCAGTACTTC	CASSITSAGGTYEQYF
TRBJ2-7	TRBV28	.	.	TGTGCCAGCAGTTTACTAGCAGTTTACGAGCAGTACTTC	CASSLLAVYEQYF
TRBJ2-7	TRBV11-2	.	.	TGTGCCAGCAGCCAAATGGGGGCTTACTACGAGCAGTACTTC	CASSQMGAYYEQYF
TRBJ2-7	TRBV19	TRBD1	.	TGTGCCAGTAGTTTGACGCAGGGGGTCTCCTACGAGCAGTACTTC	CASSLTQGVSYEQYF
TRBJ1-4	TRBV19	.	.	TGTGCCAGTAGTCTCACCGGGACGTCGGGTGAAAAACTGTTTTTT	CASSLTGTSGEKLFF
TRBJ1-2	TRBV6-5	TRBD1	.	TGTGCCAGCAACCTCCCGGGACAGTTGGACTACACCTTC	CASNLPGQLDYTF
TRBJ1-2	TRBV19	TRBD1	once	TGTGCCAGTAGTATTGGCGGCCTGCGGCAGGGGGGTGGCTACACCTTC	CASSIGGLRQGGGYTF
TRBJ2-1	TRBV28	.	.	TGTGCCAGCAGTTCCCCCGTGGATGAGCAGTTCTTC	CASSSPVDEQFF
TRBJ1-3	TRBV5-1	.	.	TGCGCCAGCAGCCCGGGACACAACTCTGGAAACACCATATATTTT	CASSPGHNSGNTIYF
TRBJ2-2	TRBV4-3	TRBD2	.	TGCGCCAGCAGCCAAACGGGAGGGCTGTACACCGGGGAGCTGTTTTTT	CASSQTGGLYTGELFF
TRBJ2-3	TRBV11-2	.	.	TGTGCCAGCAGCTTGGATACAGATACGCAGTATTTT	CASSLDTDTQYF
TRBJ2-1	TRBV25-1	TRBD2	.	TGTGCCAGCAGTGATCCGGGGCGGCTAGCGGGAGATGAGCAGTTCTTC	CASSDPGRLAGDEQFF
TRBJ2-2	TRBV27	.	.	TGTGCCAGCGGGGGGGCAGGGAGGACCGGGGAGCTGTTTTTT	CASGGAGRTGELFF
TRBJ1-2	TRBV28	.	.	TGTGCCAGCAGACCGAGGGGCCTTTCTGGCTATGGCTACACCTTC	CASRPRGLSGYGYTF
TRBJ2-7	TRBV6-2/TRBV6-3	TRBD1	once	TGTGCCAGCAGCCCCGCGAGACAGGGGTACGGAACCTACGAGCAGTACTTC	CASSPARQGYGTYEQYF
TRBJ1-5	TRBV2	.	.	TGTGCCAGCAGACGGGACCTAAATCAGCCCCAGCATTTT	CASRRDLNQPQHF
TRBJ2-1	TRBV16	.	.	TGTGCCAGCAGCAACCCACAGGTTAGCTCCTACAATGAGCAGTTCTTC	CASSNPQVSSYNEQFF
TRBJ2-7	TRBV28	.	.	TGTGCCAGCAGTTTAGGGGCAGGGAAAACCTACGAGCAGTACTTC	CASSLGAGKTYEQYF
TRBJ2-1	TRBV19	TRBD2	.	TGTGCCAGTAGTTTGAAGGCTAGCGGATACAATGAGCAGTTCTTC	CASSLKASGYNEQFF
TRBJ1-4	TRBV7-9	TRBD1	.	TGTGCCAGCAGCTCGGGACAGGGGGCTCAACTGTTTTTT	CASSSGQGAQLFF
TRBJ2-5	TRBV30	TRBD2	once	TGTGCCTGGAGTGAGCGACTAGCGGGGTACCAAGAGACCCAGTACTTC	CAWSERLAGYQETQYF